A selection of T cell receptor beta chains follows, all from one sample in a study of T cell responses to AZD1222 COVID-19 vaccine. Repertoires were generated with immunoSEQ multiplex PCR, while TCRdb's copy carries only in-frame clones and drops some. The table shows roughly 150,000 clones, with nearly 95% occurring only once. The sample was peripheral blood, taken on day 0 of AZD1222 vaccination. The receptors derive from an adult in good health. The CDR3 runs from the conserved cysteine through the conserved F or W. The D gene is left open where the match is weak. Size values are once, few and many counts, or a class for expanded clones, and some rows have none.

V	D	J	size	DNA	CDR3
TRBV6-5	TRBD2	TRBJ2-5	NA	TGTGCCAGCTCGTTACTAGCGGGTAGACAAGAGACCCAGTACTTC	CASSLLAGRQETQYF
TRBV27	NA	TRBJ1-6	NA	TGTGCCAGCAGTCCACGAGGGGGGGACTCACCCCTCCACTTT	CASSPRGGDSPLHF
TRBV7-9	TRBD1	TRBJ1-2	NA	TGTGCCAGCAGCTTAGGGAGACAGGGTTGGGATGGCTACACCTTC	CASSLGRQGWDGYTF
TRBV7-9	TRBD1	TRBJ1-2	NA	TGTGCCAGCAGCGGACGGGACAGGGCCTACTATGGCTACACCTTC	CASSGRDRAYYGYTF
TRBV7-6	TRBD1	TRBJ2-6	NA	TGTGCCAGCAGCTCATACGGCGCCTGGACAGGGGGAGGTGGGGCCAACGTCCTGACTTTC	CASSSYGAWTGGGGANVLTF
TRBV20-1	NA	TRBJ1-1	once	TGCAGTGCTAGTAGTGCGTCCCCTCGGAACACTGAAGCTTTCTTT	CSASSASPRNTEAFF
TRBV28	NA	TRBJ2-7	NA	TGTGCCAGCAGTACTAGCTACGAGCAGTACTTC	CASSTSYEQYF
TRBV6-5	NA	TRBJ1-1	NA	TGTGCCAGCAGAACAAACAGGGACACTGAAGCTTTCTTT	CASRTNRDTEAFF
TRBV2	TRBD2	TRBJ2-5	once	TGTGCCAGCAGTGAAGCTTGGCTAGCGGGACCCCCCCAAGAGACCCAGTACTTC	CASSEAWLAGPPQETQYF
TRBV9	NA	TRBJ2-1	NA	TGTGCCAGCAGCGTAGGCAGGTCCTACAATGAGCAGTTCTTC	CASSVGRSYNEQFF
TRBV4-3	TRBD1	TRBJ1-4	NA	TGCGCCAGCAGCCAGGACAGGTGGGATGAAAAACTGTTTTTT	CASSQDRWDEKLFF
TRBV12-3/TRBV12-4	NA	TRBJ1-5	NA	TGTGCCAGCAGTTTATTATTAGGTCAGCCCCAGCATTTT	CASSLLLGQPQHF